This passage covers 23 T cell receptor beta chains from one sample sequenced in a study of blood T cell repertoires in COVID-19. Sequencing was performed with immunoSEQ multiplex PCR; in TCRdb, only in-frame clones are kept and a portion is missing. The profile shows roughly 300,000 clones, 80% to 90% of them singletons. The source material was peripheral blood. The source of these receptors is a woman aged 45-59 years who had recovered from COVID-19.

This clone was observed a single time. The CDR3 region is CATSDGGRGYTEAFF. DNA of the CDR3: TGTGCCACCAGTGATGGGGGGAGGGGTTACACTGAAGCTTTCTTT. The chain joins TRBV24-1 to TRBJ1-1, with D tentatively TRBD1 (5 bases). In germline, CDR1 is KGHDR, CDR2 SFDVKD. V was clipped by 3 bases and J by 3 bases, with 13 bases between them. The CDR3 loop spans 15 amino acids.

The genes are TRBV3-1 (or the pseudogene TRBV3-2) and TRBJ1-1; D is uncertain. The V gene's germline CDR1 is LGHDT and CDR2 YNNKEL (reference sequence). V gave up 4 bases and J gave up 5 bases, with 14 bases separating them. The CDR3 runs to 14 residues. The DNA for the CDR3 is TGTGCCAGCAGCCTCCTGTCAGGTCGGACTGAAGCTTTCTTT. This encodes CASSLLSGRTEAFF.

The V gene is TRBV6-5, the J gene TRBJ1-4; 7 nucleotides line up with TRBD1. The V segment lost 6 bases and the J segment 6 bases; nucleotides outside the gene matches: 10. The V gene's germline CDR1 is MNHEY and CDR2 SVGAGI. The CDR3 is made up of 15 amino acids. The CDR3 bases are TGTGCCAGCAGCGTCAGCCAGGGGGGAGATGAAAAACTGTTTTTT. Its translation: CASSVSQGGDEKLFF.

This chain connects TRBV5-5 to TRBJ1-1, with D perhaps TRBD1 (5 bases). The V end was cut by 3 bases, the J end by 1 base, with 16 bases between. Germline V gene data show CDR1 as SGHKS and CDR2 as YYEKEE (reference sequence). This CDR3 has 16 amino acids. As DNA, the CDR3 is TGTGCCAGCAGCTGGGAGCCGGGACTCGGGAACACTGAAGCTTTCTTT. It specifies CASSWEPGLGNTEAFF.

The J gene is TRBJ2-2, the V gene TRBV7-9; D might be TRBD1 (5 bases). The CDR3 sequence is 15 residues long. Germline-derived CDR1 and CDR2 are SEHNR and FQNEAQ (reference sequence). Trimming removed 3 bases from V and 4 bases from J, with 12 bases in between. CDR3 nucleotides: TGTGCCAGCAGCTTTGGTGACAGAATCACCGGGGAGCTGTTTTTT. Amino acids: CASSFGDRITGELFF.

This clone is a singleton in its sample. The genes are TRBV3-1 (or the pseudogene TRBV3-2) and TRBJ2-2, with D uncertain. The CDR3 loop spans 13 amino acids. Germline CDR1 is LGHDT and CDR2 is YNNKEL (reference sequence). Trimming removed 0 bases at V and 6 bases at J, with 5 bases between. The CDR3 nucleotides are TGTGCCAGCAGCCAAGATCCTGCCGGGGAGCTGTTTTTT. It encodes CASSQDPAGELFF.

This sequence joins TRBV5-1 and TRBJ2-3; D possibly corresponds to TRBD2 (6 bases). Germline V gene lookup returns CDR1 SGHRS and CDR2 YFSETQ. This CDR3 region has 12 residues. V was clipped by 7 bases and J by 5 bases, with 11 bases between them. CDR3 bases: TGCGCCAGCTCGGGGGTGGAAGATACGCAGTATTTT. Protein sequence: CASSGVEDTQYF.

This chain joins TRBV21-1 and TRBJ1-5. TRBV21-1 is tagged as a pseudogene. The CDR3 is made up of 14 amino acids. The CDR3 DNA reads as TGTGCCACCTTTGCAACGGAGGGATATCAGCCCCAGCATTTT. It yields the protein CATFATEGYQPQHF.

The CDR3 protein is CATSTGTGMIAEQYF. CDR3 in DNA: TGTGCCACCTCGACCGGGACAGGGATGATCGCCGAGCAGTACTTC. The J gene is TRBJ2-7, the V gene TRBV27; the match to TRBD1 covers 9 bases. The trim removed 10 bases at V and 6 bases at J, leaving 16 bases unmatched. The germline V gene has CDR1 MNHEY and CDR2 SMNVEV (reference sequence). CDR3 length: 15 residues.

CDR3 protein: CATSRVYNEKLFF. CDR3 coding DNA: TGTGCCACCAGCAGAGTTTATAATGAAAAACTGTTTTTT. The rearrangement links TRBV15 to TRBJ1-4; unclear D gene. CDR1 and CDR2 (germline): LNHNV, YYDKDF (reference sequence). This CDR3 is built from 13 residues. V was pared by 1 base and J by 4 bases, with 4 bases between. Combining the CDR3 with reference TRBV15 and TRBJ1-4 gives the whole variable domain DAMVIQNPRYQVTQFGKPVTLSCSQTLNHNVMYWYQQKSSQAPKLLFHYYDKDFNNEADTPDNFQSRRPNTSFCFLDIRSPGLGDTAMYLCATSRVYNEKLFFGSGTQLSVL.

This chain joins TRBV18 and TRBJ2-1; unclear D gene. The germline V gene encodes CDR1 KGHSH and CDR2 LQKENI. The V and J ends lost 0 bases and 5 bases respectively, with 5 bases between them. This CDR3 contains 13 residues. The CDR3 sequence is CASSPPSNNEQFF. In nucleotides, the CDR3 is TGTGCCAGCTCACCACCGTCAAACAATGAGCAGTTCTTC.

J is TRBJ2-2 and V is TRBV19; D call uncertain. The V end was cut by 5 bases, the J end by 0 bases, with 7 bases between. The CDR3 extends over 14 amino acids. Germline-derived CDR1 and CDR2 are LNHDA and SQIVND (reference sequence). The CDR3 sequence: CASSRYPNTGELFF. The CDR3 region has the DNA TGTGCCAGTAGTCGGTACCCGAACACCGGGGAGCTGTTTTTT.

The chain links TRBV7-9 to TRBJ2-3; TRBD2 matches 9 bases. Per the germline V gene, CDR1 is SEHNR and CDR2 is FQNEAQ (reference sequence). J lost 4 bases, V lost 5 bases, and 7 bases had no gene match. The CDR3 runs to 15 residues. Written as DNA, the CDR3 is TGTGCCAGCAGCCCGGGACTAGCTTCAGCAGATACGCAGTATTTT. Its protein product is CASSPGLASADTQYF. Drawing the rest from reference TRBV7-9 and TRBJ2-3, the complete variable domain is DTGVSQNPRHKITKRGQNVTFRCDPISEHNRLYWYRQTLGQGPEFLTYFQNEAQLEKSRLLSDRFSAERPKGSFSTLEIQRTEQGDSAMYLCASSPGLASADTQYFGPGTRLTVL.

This clone was counted a single time. The chain has TRBV19 and TRBJ2-3; D is unresolved. CDR3 size: 14 residues. CDR1 is LNHDA and CDR2 is SQIVND in the germline V gene (reference sequence). Deletions cut 7 bases from V and 2 bases from J, with 13 bases between. CDR3 sequence reads: CASKSGYLTDTQYF. CDR3 nucleotides: TGTGCCAGTAAGTCCGGGTACCTCACAGATACGCAGTATTTT.

The rearrangement uses TRBV11-2 and TRBJ2-2, with TRBD1 matching 12 bases. The CDR3 has 16 amino acids. Germline V gene lookup returns CDR1 SGHAT and CDR2 FQNNGV. The trim removed 4 bases at V and 4 bases at J, leaving 4 bases unmatched. This CDR3 reads CASSWGQGAITGELFF. The CDR3 DNA follows: TGTGCCAGCAGCTGGGGACAGGGGGCGATCACCGGGGAGCTGTTTTTT.

The genes are TRBV28 and TRBJ2-7; possible D gene TRBD2, 7 bases. Germline V gene sequence: CDR1 MDHEN, CDR2 SYDVKM. CDR3 size: 14 residues. Trimming removed 5 bases at V and 7 bases at J, with 18 bases between. The CDR3, as DNA: TGTGCCAGCAGTCTTCACCGGGGGGCGGGGGAGCAGTACTTC. Protein: CASSLHRGAGEQYF.

The chain joins TRBV18 to TRBJ2-3; maybe TRBD2 (5 bases). Trimming removed 3 bases from V and 0 bases from J, with 22 bases in between. CDR1 and CDR2 from the germline V gene are KGHSH and LQKENI. This CDR3 region has 19 residues. The CDR3 spells CASSPRVLSVGPSTDTQYF. The CDR3 DNA reads TGTGCCAGCTCACCGAGGGTCTTATCGGTCGGACCTAGCACAGATACGCAGTATTTT.

The rearrangement joins TRBV24-1 to TRBJ2-7, with no clear D. The germline V and J ends were trimmed by 1 base and 4 bases, with 7 bases remaining between them. The CDR3 runs 13 residues. Germline CDR1 reads KGHDR; CDR2 reads SFDVKD. Here the CDR3 reads CATSDFSSYEQYF. CDR3 in DNA: TGTGCCACCAGTGATTTTAGCTCTTACGAGCAGTACTTC.

The J gene is TRBJ1-5, the V gene TRBV2; D is possibly TRBD1 (6 bases). This CDR3 comprises 15 residues. The germline gives CDR1 SNHLY, CDR2 FYNNEI. V was cut by 6 bases and J by 6 bases, with 18 bases left in between. The CDR3 bases are TGTGCCAGCAGCGTTTCACAGGGCTCGGGTCAGCCCCAGCATTTT. Protein: CASSVSQGSGQPQHF. Full variable domain (rest looked up from reference TRBV2 and TRBJ1-5): EPEVTQTPSHQVTQMGQEVILRCVPISNHLYFYWYRQILGQKVEFLVSFYNNEISEKSEIFDDQFSVERPDGSNFTLKIRSTKLEDSAMYFCASSVSQGSGQPQHFGDGTRLSIL.

The V gene is TRBV27, the J gene TRBJ2-5; weak D call: TRBD1 (6 bases). Per germline, CDR1 MNHEY and CDR2 SMNVEV (reference sequence). The CDR3 totals 16 residues. V dropped 2 bases and J dropped 5 bases, with 18 bases sitting between them. The CDR3 sequence is CASSLTGLGGRETQYF. The CDR3 nucleotides read TGTGCCAGCAGTTTAACAGGTCTAGGGGGACGGGAGACCCAGTACTTC.

The rearrangement uses TRBV28 and TRBJ1-4; 8 bases fit TRBD1. The V and J ends lost 6 bases and 4 bases, in that order; junction bases with no gene match: 7. The CDR3 spans 15 residues. Looked up from germline, CDR1 is MDHEN and CDR2 is SYDVKM. CDR3 coding DNA: TGTGCCAGCAGGGAACCCGGACAGGGTAATGAAAAACTGTTTTTT. Translating gives CASREPGQGNEKLFF.

This clone was observed once. The gene calls are TRBV12-3 or TRBV12-4 and TRBJ2-1; D is perhaps TRBD2 (7 bases). This CDR3 has 13 residues. The germline V and J ends were trimmed by 3 bases and 7 bases, with 10 bases remaining between them. CDR3 residues: CASSLGGPNEQFF. As DNA, the CDR3 is TGTGCCAGCAGTTTGGGGGGGCCAAATGAGCAGTTCTTC.

This chain connects TRBV13 to TRBJ2-5, with TRBD1 matching over 12 bases. V shed 5 bases, J shed 5 bases, and the junction held 15 bases outside the gene matches. CDR1 PRHDT and CDR2 FYEKMQ come from the germline V gene (reference sequence). CDR3 length equals 18 residues. The CDR3 DNA reads TGTGCCAGCAGCGGCCGGGACAGGGGGCTCGATTTTTCGGAGACCCAGTACTTC. This sequence encodes CASSGRDRGLDFSETQYF.